This TCR beta chain was found in a study of T cell changes during pregnancy in multiple sclerosis. Measured with immunoSEQ multiplex PCR; TCRdb has only the in-frame clones, and not every one. The sample contains roughly 87,000 clones, 93% of which appear only once. Losses at the gene ends were 0 bases for V and 5 bases for J; bases not matched to a gene: 10. In germline, CDR1 is LNHNV, CDR2 YYDKDF (reference sequence). The length of the CDR3 is 16 residues. The sequence came from a female donor in good health, enrolled as a control in a pregnancy study. V and J are TRBV15 and TRBJ2-7; 7 bases line up with TRBD2. Sequenced here: peripheral blood, sampled in the third trimester of pregnancy. CDR3 sequence: CATSRDGVAGLNEQYF. DNA for the CDR3: TGTGCCACCAGCAGAGACGGGGTAGCGGGTCTAAACGAGCAGTACTTC.